This T cell receptor beta chain comes out of a study of control samples from healthy donors and cancer patients. Sequenced by immunoSEQ multiplex PCR; TCRdb stores in-frame clones only, minus some. This table has roughly 130,000 clones, around 93% appearing once. Specimen: PBMCs. The sequence was collected from a man aged 45-65 years with head and neck cancer.

CDR3: CASSLGGQGSTEQYF. In DNA, the CDR3 is TGTGCCAGCAGTTTAGGGGGACAGGGGTCCACCGAGCAGTACTTC. The chain recombines TRBV28 with TRBJ2-7, with 10 nucleotides matching TRBD1. The CDR3 runs 15 residues. Germline assignment: CDR1 MDHEN and CDR2 SYDVKM. The ends lost 2 bases at V and 6 bases at J; junction bases unmatched: 7.